This T cell receptor beta chain stems from a study of OX40 agonist ivuxolimab in advanced cancers. Study-wide context: Patients were 82.7% male with ages roughly 23 to 79, mean approximately 62.

No patient had autoimmune disease or received systemic immunosuppression. Germline CDR1 SEHNR, CDR2 FQNEAQ (reference sequence). The CDR3 spans 16 residues. Deletions cut 3 bases from V and 6 bases from J, with 21 bases between. Assay used: immunoSEQ multiplex PCR; TCRdb lists only in-frame clones, some missing. This table holds about 70,000 clones, about 84% found once. Comment on this clone: What it binds is unknown.

Overall study results and limits: Dose levels from 0.1 to 3.0 mg/kg saw CD4+ and CD8+ blood T cells expand clonally by week 6. Partial responders receiving 0.1-3.0 mg/kg showed among the lowest clonal expansion.

This receptor was taken from an adult with an advanced solid tumor such as melanoma, head and neck, liver or kidney cancer. V is TRBV7-9 and J is TRBJ2-7; D might be TRBD1 (7 bases). Source: CD4+ or CD8+ T cells sorted from blood, taken in a trial of the OX40 agonist ivuxolimab. The CDR3 spells CASSFGRGASGTEQYF. The CDR3 DNA sequence: TGTGCCAGCAGCTTCGGCAGGGGGGCCTCGGGGACCGAGCAGTACTTC. The full variable domain, rest sourced from reference TRBV7-9 and TRBJ2-7, is DTGVSQNPRHKITKRGQNVTFRCDPISEHNRLYWYRQTLGQGPEFLTYFQNEAQLEKSRLLSDRFSAERPKGSFSTLEIQRTEQGDSAMYLCASSFGRGASGTEQYFGPGTRLTVT.